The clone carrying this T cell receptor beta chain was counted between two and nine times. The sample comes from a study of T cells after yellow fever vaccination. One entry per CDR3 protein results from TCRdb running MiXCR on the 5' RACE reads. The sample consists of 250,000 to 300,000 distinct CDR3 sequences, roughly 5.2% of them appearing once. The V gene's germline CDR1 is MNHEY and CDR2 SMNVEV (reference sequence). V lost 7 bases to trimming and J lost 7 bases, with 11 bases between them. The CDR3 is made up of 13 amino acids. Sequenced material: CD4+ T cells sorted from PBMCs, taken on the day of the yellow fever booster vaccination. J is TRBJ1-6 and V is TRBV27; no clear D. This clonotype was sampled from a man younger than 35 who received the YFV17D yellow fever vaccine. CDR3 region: CASTTRENSPLHF. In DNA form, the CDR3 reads TGTGCCAGCACTACCCGGGAGAATTCACCCCTCCACTTT.